This TCR beta chain was recovered during a study of blood T cells in healthy people across ages. Study findings and constraints: It was held that the diversity estimates obtained from one million T cells were underestimates.

Sample-barcoded 5' priming and a J-beta primer mix drove a second PCR of about 7 to 12 cycles. One entry per CDR3 protein, called by TCRdb with MiXCR from the 5' RACE reads. This table has some 710,000 distinct CDR3 sequences, roughly 46% appearing once. Points on this clonotype: Antigen unknown.

The CDR3 is 18 amino acids. Germline CDR1 is MNHEY and CDR2 is SVGEGT. The V gene end was trimmed by 7 bases and the J gene end by 0 bases; junction bases not matched to a gene: 11. V is TRBV6-2 or TRBV6-3 and J is TRBJ2-1; TRBD2 matches at 11 bases. The clonotype was recovered from a man aged 80 or over in good health. The sequencing sample was made of blood. As DNA, the CDR3 is TGTGCCAGCAAGCCTGGCCTAGCGGGGGGCCTCTCCTACAATGAGCAGTTCTTC. This gives the protein CASKPGLAGGLSYNEQFF.